This T cell receptor (beta chain) came from a study of breast tumors, draining lymph nodes, adjacent tissues. Study findings and constraints: The lymph node origin of tumor T cells was framed as consistent with a hypothesis, not demonstrated.

TCRdb itself ran the multiplex PCR reads through MiXCR, one entry per CDR3 protein. The sample records about 180,000 distinct CDR3 sequences, 30% to 40% being singletons. V dropped 3 bases and J dropped 10 bases, with 19 bases sitting between them. CDR1 and CDR2 from the germline V gene are SGHAT and FQNNGV. CDR3 length: 15 residues. This clonotype was detected ten times or more. As yet, its antigen is unknown. Samples came from axillary lymph nodes draining the breast cancer. Sequencing input: axillary lymph node tissue. The V call is TRBV11-2, the J call TRBJ2-1, with D perhaps matching TRBD2 (7 bases). This TCR derives from a female donor with breast cancer. Some clones in this sample may be carry-over from other donors' samples. The CDR3 loop reads CASSLTRGARVEQFF. CDR3 DNA sequence: TGTGCCAGCAGCTTGACACGGGGGGCCCGTGTGGAGCAGTTCTTC. The full variable domain, its missing parts supplied by reference TRBV11-2 and TRBJ2-1, is EAGVAQSPRYKIIEKRQSVAFWCNPISGHATLYWYQQILGQGPKLLIQFQNNGVVDDSQLPKDRFSAERLKGVDSTLKIQPAKLEDSAVYLCASSLTRGARVEQFFGPGTRLTVL.